Listed below are T cell receptor beta chains from one sample, sequenced in a study of T cells in Graves' hyperthyroidism and ophthalmopathy. TCRdb redid the calling of the multiplex PCR reads with MiXCR, one entry per CDR3 protein. The table records around 280,000 distinct CDR3 sequences, roughly 13% of them present only once. Specimen: blood. The receptors come from a woman between 40 and 50 years old with Graves' hyperthyroidism. Both conserved end residues are part of each CDR3. The order of the fields is D gene, J gene, V gene, clone size, CDR3 protein, CDR3 DNA. D genes are given only for firm matches. Some rows have no size entry. The others give once, few or many, or a class for an expanded clone.

d_call: .
j_call: TRBJ2-1
v_call: TRBV3-1
clone_size: many
cdr3_aa: CASSQDRGGHYNEQFF
cdr3_nt: TGTGCCAGCAGCCAAGATCGGGGCGGTCACTACAATGAGCAGTTCTTC

d_call: .
j_call: TRBJ1-2
v_call: TRBV7-9
clone_size: many
cdr3_aa: CASSLSLQGGYGYTF
cdr3_nt: TGTGCCAGCAGCTTAAGCCTACAGGGAGGCTATGGCTACACCTTC

d_call: .
j_call: TRBJ2-3
v_call: TRBV5-6
clone_size: .
cdr3_aa: CASSLAQAPDTQYF
cdr3_nt: TGTGCCAGCAGCTTGGCGCAGGCCCCAGATACGCAGTATTTT

d_call: TRBD1
j_call: TRBJ1-2
v_call: TRBV19
clone_size: .
cdr3_aa: CASHQIDRDGYTF
cdr3_nt: TGTGCCAGCCACCAAATTGACAGGGATGGCTACACCTTC

d_call: .
j_call: TRBJ2-1
v_call: TRBV5-5
clone_size: few
cdr3_aa: CASSLPDRRGVFF
cdr3_nt: TGTGCCAGCAGCTTGCCCGACAGGCGTGGGGTGTTCTTC

d_call: TRBD1
j_call: TRBJ2-7
v_call: TRBV7-9
clone_size: .
cdr3_aa: CASSTNSIQGADYEQYF
cdr3_nt: TGTGCCAGCAGCACCAACAGCATCCAGGGGGCGGACTACGAGCAGTACTTC

d_call: TRBD1
j_call: TRBJ1-5
v_call: TRBV12-3/TRBV12-4
clone_size: many
cdr3_aa: CASSPGQGPQPQHF
cdr3_nt: TGTGCCAGCAGCCCAGGACAGGGCCCCCAGCCCCAGCATTTT

d_call: .
j_call: TRBJ2-2
v_call: TRBV13
clone_size: .
cdr3_aa: CASSLEGRGTGELFF
cdr3_nt: TGTGCCAGCAGCCTAGAGGGGCGAGGCACCGGGGAGCTGTTTTTT

d_call: TRBD1
j_call: TRBJ2-2
v_call: TRBV12-3/TRBV12-4
clone_size: .
cdr3_aa: CASRGTGYTGELFF
cdr3_nt: TGCGCCAGCAGAGGGACAGGGTACACCGGGGAGCTGTTTTTT

d_call: .
j_call: TRBJ2-1
v_call: TRBV5-1
clone_size: many
cdr3_aa: CASRGSDGTDEQFF
cdr3_nt: TGCGCCAGCAGAGGGTCGGACGGCACCGATGAGCAGTTCTTC

d_call: .
j_call: TRBJ1-5
v_call: TRBV7-8
clone_size: .
cdr3_aa: CASSPRPIGRGNQPQHF
cdr3_nt: TGTGCCAGCAGCCCCCGGCCCATCGGACGGGGCAATCAGCCCCAGCATTTT

d_call: TRBD2
j_call: TRBJ2-5
v_call: TRBV7-9
clone_size: few
cdr3_aa: CASSLGLAGNQETQYF
cdr3_nt: TGTGCCAGCAGCTTAGGACTAGCGGGGAACCAAGAGACCCAGTACTTC

d_call: TRBD2
j_call: TRBJ2-1
v_call: TRBV7-9
clone_size: many
cdr3_aa: CASAMLAGAAGEQFF
cdr3_nt: TGTGCCAGCGCGATGTTGGCGGGAGCCGCTGGTGAGCAGTTCTTC

d_call: TRBD1
j_call: TRBJ2-5
v_call: TRBV7-8
clone_size: many
cdr3_aa: CASSPETGLTIQYF
cdr3_nt: TGTGCCAGCAGCCCCGAGACAGGGTTGACTATCCAGTACTTC

d_call: .
j_call: TRBJ2-3
v_call: TRBV12-3/TRBV12-4
clone_size: many
cdr3_aa: CASSFSSDTDTQYF
cdr3_nt: TGTGCCAGCAGTTTTAGCTCGGACACAGATACGCAGTATTTT

d_call: .
j_call: TRBJ1-3
v_call: TRBV7-6
clone_size: .
cdr3_aa: CASSGEASGNTIYF
cdr3_nt: TGTGCCAGCAGCGGCGAAGCCTCTGGAAACACCATATATTTT

d_call: TRBD1
j_call: TRBJ1-1
v_call: TRBV6-5
clone_size: many
cdr3_aa: CASSYSPGQGARGAFF
cdr3_nt: TGTGCCAGCAGTTACTCACCGGGACAGGGGGCCCGGGGAGCTTTCTTT

d_call: .
j_call: TRBJ1-5
v_call: TRBV20-1
clone_size: many
cdr3_aa: CSASGLQPQHF
cdr3_nt: TGCAGTGCTTCCGGACTTCAGCCCCAGCATTTT

d_call: .
j_call: TRBJ1-2
v_call: TRBV28
clone_size: many
cdr3_aa: CASSFQVDGYTF
cdr3_nt: TGTGCCAGCAGTTTCCAGGTTGATGGCTACACCTTC

d_call: TRBD1
j_call: TRBJ2-5
v_call: TRBV7-8
clone_size: .
cdr3_aa: CASSIGQGLQETQYF
cdr3_nt: TGTGCCAGCAGCATAGGACAGGGCCTCCAGGAGACCCAGTACTTC

d_call: TRBD1
j_call: TRBJ2-3
v_call: TRBV25-1
clone_size: .
cdr3_aa: CASSAQGAVAWGTDTQYF
cdr3_nt: TGTGCCAGCAGTGCCCAGGGGGCAGTTGCCTGGGGCACAGATACGCAGTATTTT

d_call: TRBD1
j_call: TRBJ1-1
v_call: TRBV11-2
clone_size: many
cdr3_aa: CASSQPQGVAEAFF
cdr3_nt: TGTGCCAGCAGCCAACCCCAGGGGGTCGCTGAAGCTTTCTTT

d_call: .
j_call: TRBJ2-1
v_call: TRBV19
clone_size: .
cdr3_aa: CASTPGDEQFF
cdr3_nt: TGTGCCAGTACTCCGGGGGATGAGCAGTTCTTC

d_call: TRBD1
j_call: TRBJ2-7
v_call: TRBV6-4
clone_size: .
cdr3_aa: CASSFTLGQGGSYEQYF
cdr3_nt: TGTGCCAGCAGTTTCACCCTTGGACAGGGGGGCTCCTACGAGCAGTACTTC

d_call: .
j_call: TRBJ2-2
v_call: TRBV5-5
clone_size: .
cdr3_aa: CASSPRGYANTGELFF
cdr3_nt: TGTGCCAGCAGCCCGCGCGGCTATGCGAACACCGGGGAGCTGTTTTTT

d_call: TRBD1
j_call: TRBJ2-5
v_call: TRBV27
clone_size: many
cdr3_aa: CASMLGTGTQETQYF
cdr3_nt: TGTGCCAGCATGCTCGGGACAGGGACTCAAGAGACCCAGTACTTC

d_call: TRBD2
j_call: TRBJ2-3
v_call: TRBV12-3/TRBV12-4
clone_size: many
cdr3_aa: CASRPTSGGGVNTQYF
cdr3_nt: TGTGCCAGCAGGCCCACTAGCGGAGGGGGGGTAAATACGCAGTATTTT

d_call: TRBD1
j_call: TRBJ1-1
v_call: TRBV28
clone_size: many
cdr3_aa: CASSPLGGGGTEAFF
cdr3_nt: TGTGCCAGCAGTCCCCTTGGAGGGGGCGGCACTGAAGCTTTCTTT

d_call: .
j_call: TRBJ1-5
v_call: TRBV19
clone_size: many
cdr3_aa: CASSVGGNQPQHF
cdr3_nt: TGTGCCAGTAGTGTAGGGGGCAATCAGCCCCAGCATTTT

d_call: .
j_call: TRBJ1-4
v_call: TRBV7-3
clone_size: many
cdr3_aa: CASSFAPNEKLFF
cdr3_nt: TGTGCCAGCAGCTTCGCTCCAAATGAAAAACTGTTTTTT

d_call: .
j_call: TRBJ2-2
v_call: TRBV3-1
clone_size: few
cdr3_aa: CASSPSTNTGELFF
cdr3_nt: TGTGCCAGCAGCCCGTCTACGAACACCGGGGAGCTGTTTTTT

d_call: .
j_call: TRBJ1-1
v_call: TRBV12-3/TRBV12-4
clone_size: many
cdr3_aa: CASSLEVLTEAFF
cdr3_nt: TGTGCCAGCAGTTTAGAGGTGTTGACTGAAGCTTTCTTT

d_call: TRBD1
j_call: TRBJ1-4
v_call: TRBV10-3
clone_size: many
cdr3_aa: CAISGGGHEKLFF
cdr3_nt: TGTGCCATCAGTGGAGGGGGCCATGAAAAACTGTTTTTT